This entry features one TCR beta chain sequence. Trimming took 0 bases from V and 4 from J; bases not matched to a gene: 1. The CDR3 covers 14 residues. Germline V gene lookup returns CDR1 SGDLS and CDR2 YYNGEE. The data derive from a study of CD8+ T cells in alopecia areata. Sorting of PBMCs yielded the CD4+ and CD8+ T cells. Once RNA had been extracted, it was reverse transcribed into cDNA to act as the sequencing template. Clones were read by immunoSEQ multiplex PCR, and TCRdb kept only the in-frame ones, dropping some. Of about 180,000 clones listed, 67% are singletons. Sequenced here: CD8+ T cells sorted from blood, sampled at week 0. The receptor's source is a human donor with alopecia areata. The rearrangement joins TRBV9 to TRBJ1-5; 7 bases match TRBD1. The CDR3 nucleotides read TGTGCCAGCAGCGTAGGGGACAGAAATCAGCCCCAGCATTTT. Translation: CASSVGDRNQPQHF.